Reported below is one T cell receptor beta chain. This entry is derived from a study of blood T cell repertoires in COVID-19. Generated by immunoSEQ multiplex PCR, the TCRdb table keeps only in-frame clones and is missing some. The top ten hold roughly 4.2% of the sample, which has about 10,000 clones, 75% to 95% seen once. This clonotype was obtained from a woman aged 45-65 years with active COVID-19. The sequencing sample was made of peripheral blood.

In DNA, the CDR3 is TGCGCCAGCAGCGAAGGGGCGCCTCGCATGGCCGGGGAGCTGTTTTTT. Amino acids: CASSEGAPRMAGELFF. This sequence joins TRBV4-1 and TRBJ2-2; D perhaps matches TRBD1 (5 bases). Germline V gene sequence: CDR1 MGHRA, CDR2 YSYEKL. Trimming left V 5 bases short and J 6 bases short, with 19 bases between. This CDR3 is built from 16 residues.